This is a list of T cell receptor beta chains from one sample in a study of blood T cell repertoires in COVID-19. Sequencing was performed with immunoSEQ multiplex PCR; in TCRdb, only in-frame clones are kept and a portion is missing. The sample holds under 450,000 clones; 80% to 95% are singletons and the top ten take 0.7% to 0.95%. The sequenced material came from PBMCs or T cells enriched from blood (not recorded which). Receptors were obtained from a woman between 40 and 55 years old who had been exposed to COVID-19. The CDR3 runs from the conserved cysteine through the conserved F or W. A D gene is named only where the DNA matches it firmly. Size is stated for part of the rows, as once, few or many counts, or as a class when the clone is expanded.

>TRBD2|TRBV9|TRBJ2-7|.
CASSVGTSGMNEQYF
TGTGCCAGCAGCGTAGGGACTAGCGGGATGAACGAGCAGTACTTC
>TRBD1|TRBV19|TRBJ1-4|.
CASSSGQGAAPNEKLFF
TGTGCCAGTAGTTCGGGACAGGGGGCGGCCCCTAATGAAAAACTGTTTTTT
>.|TRBV4-2|TRBJ2-2|few
CASSQLVGPGELFF
TGTGCCAGCAGCCAGCTTGTGGGGCCCGGGGAGCTGTTTTTT
>.|TRBV29-1|TRBJ1-1|.
CSAREGPEAFF
TGCAGCGCCAGGGAGGGTCCTGAAGCTTTCTTT
>.|TRBV6-2/TRBV6-3|TRBJ2-4|.
CASSYPAAGVIQYF
TGTGCCAGCAGTTACCCCGCGGCAGGGGTCATTCAGTACTTC
>.|TRBV5-4|TRBJ1-6|.
CASSLLGRDSPLHF
TGTGCCAGCAGCTTACTAGGACGGGATTCACCCCTCCACTTT
>TRBD1|TRBV7-8|TRBJ1-2|.
CASSTEGQANYGYTF
TGTGCCAGCAGCACCGAGGGACAGGCTAACTATGGCTACACCTTC
>.|TRBV13|TRBJ1-3|.
CASNLHGRTGNTIYF
TGTGCCAGCAACTTACACGGCAGGACTGGAAACACCATATATTTT
>.|TRBV21-1|TRBJ2-1|.
CARRQGACVQNYNEQFF
TGTGCCAGACGACAGGGGGCCTGTGTCCAAAACTACAATGAGCAGTTCTTC
>.|TRBV5-5|TRBJ1-5|.
CASSPRDRSNQPQHF
TGTGCCAGCAGCCCCCGGGATAGGAGCAATCAGCCCCAGCATTTT